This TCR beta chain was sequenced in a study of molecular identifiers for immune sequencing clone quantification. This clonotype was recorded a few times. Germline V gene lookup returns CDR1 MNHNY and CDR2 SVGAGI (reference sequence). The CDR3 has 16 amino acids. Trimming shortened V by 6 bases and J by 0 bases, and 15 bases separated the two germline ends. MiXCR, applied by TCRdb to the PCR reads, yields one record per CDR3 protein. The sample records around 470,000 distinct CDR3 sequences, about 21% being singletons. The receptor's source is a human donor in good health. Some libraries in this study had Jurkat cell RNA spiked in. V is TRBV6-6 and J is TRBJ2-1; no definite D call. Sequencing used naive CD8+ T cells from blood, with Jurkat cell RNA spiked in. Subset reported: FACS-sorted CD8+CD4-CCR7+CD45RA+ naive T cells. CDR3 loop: CASSNLTPSSYNEQFF. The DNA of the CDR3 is TGTGCCAGCAGCAACTTGACGCCAAGCTCCTACAATGAGCAGTTCTTC.